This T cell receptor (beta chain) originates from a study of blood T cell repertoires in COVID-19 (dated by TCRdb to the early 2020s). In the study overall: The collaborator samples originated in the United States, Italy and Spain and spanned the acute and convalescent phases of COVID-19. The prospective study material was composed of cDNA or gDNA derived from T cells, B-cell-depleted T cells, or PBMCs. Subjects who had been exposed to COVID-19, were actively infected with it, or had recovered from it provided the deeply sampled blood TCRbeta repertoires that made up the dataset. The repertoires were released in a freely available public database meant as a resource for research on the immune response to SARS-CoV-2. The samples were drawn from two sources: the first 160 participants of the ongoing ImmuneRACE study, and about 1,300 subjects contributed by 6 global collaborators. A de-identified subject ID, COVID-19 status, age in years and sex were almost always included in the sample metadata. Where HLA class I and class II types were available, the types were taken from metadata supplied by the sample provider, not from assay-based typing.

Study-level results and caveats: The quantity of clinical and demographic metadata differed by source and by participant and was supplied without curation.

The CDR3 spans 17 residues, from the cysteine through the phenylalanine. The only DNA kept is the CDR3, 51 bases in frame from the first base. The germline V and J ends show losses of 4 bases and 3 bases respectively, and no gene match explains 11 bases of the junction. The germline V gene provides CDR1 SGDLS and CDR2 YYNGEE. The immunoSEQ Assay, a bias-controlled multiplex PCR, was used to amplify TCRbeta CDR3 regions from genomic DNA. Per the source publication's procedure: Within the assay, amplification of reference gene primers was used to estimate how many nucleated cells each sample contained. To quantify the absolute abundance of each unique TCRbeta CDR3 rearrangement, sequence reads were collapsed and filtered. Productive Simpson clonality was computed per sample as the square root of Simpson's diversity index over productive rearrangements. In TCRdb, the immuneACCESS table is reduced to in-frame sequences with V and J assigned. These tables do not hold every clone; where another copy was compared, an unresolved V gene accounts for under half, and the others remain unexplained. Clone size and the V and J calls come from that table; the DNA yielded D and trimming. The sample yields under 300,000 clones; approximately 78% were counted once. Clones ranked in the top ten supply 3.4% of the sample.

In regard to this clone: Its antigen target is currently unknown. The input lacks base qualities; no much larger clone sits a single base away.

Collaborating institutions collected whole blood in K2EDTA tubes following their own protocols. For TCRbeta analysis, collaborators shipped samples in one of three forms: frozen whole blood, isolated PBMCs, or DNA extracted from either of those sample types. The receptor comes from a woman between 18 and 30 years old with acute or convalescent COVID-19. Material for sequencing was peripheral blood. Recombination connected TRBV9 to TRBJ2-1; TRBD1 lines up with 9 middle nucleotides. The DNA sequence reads TGTGCCAGCAGCTCTTTCGCGACAGGGGGAATCTACAATGAGCAGTTCTTC. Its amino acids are CASSSFATGGIYNEQFF.